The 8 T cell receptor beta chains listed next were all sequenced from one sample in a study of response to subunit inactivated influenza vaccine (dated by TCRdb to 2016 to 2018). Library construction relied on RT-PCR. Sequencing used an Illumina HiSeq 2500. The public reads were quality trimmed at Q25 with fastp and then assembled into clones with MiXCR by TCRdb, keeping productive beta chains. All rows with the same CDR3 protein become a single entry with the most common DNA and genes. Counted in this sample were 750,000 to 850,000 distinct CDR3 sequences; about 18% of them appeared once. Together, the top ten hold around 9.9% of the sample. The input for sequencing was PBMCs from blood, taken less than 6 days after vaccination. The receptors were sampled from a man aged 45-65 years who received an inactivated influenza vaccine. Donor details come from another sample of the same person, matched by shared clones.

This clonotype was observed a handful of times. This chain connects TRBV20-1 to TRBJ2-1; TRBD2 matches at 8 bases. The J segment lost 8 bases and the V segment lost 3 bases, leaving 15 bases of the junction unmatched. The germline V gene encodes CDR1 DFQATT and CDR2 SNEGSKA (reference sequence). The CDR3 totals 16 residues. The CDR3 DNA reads TGCAGTGCTAGTAGGGCCCCTAGAGCGGGAGCTTATGAGCAGTTCTTC. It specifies CSASRAPRAGAYEQFF.

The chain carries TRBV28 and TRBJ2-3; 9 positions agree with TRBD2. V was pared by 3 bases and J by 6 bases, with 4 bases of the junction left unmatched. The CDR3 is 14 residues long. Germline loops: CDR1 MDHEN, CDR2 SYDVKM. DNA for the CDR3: TGTGCCAGCAGTTTCGCGGGGGGGTCGGATACGCAGTATTTT. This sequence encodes CASSFAGGSDTQYF.

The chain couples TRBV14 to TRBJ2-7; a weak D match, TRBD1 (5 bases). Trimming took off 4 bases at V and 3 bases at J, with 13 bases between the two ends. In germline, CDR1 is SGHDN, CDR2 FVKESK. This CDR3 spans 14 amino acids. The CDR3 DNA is TGTGCCAGCAGCCCCCTTGACAGCCGCTACGAGCAGTACTTC. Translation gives CASSPLDSRYEQYF.

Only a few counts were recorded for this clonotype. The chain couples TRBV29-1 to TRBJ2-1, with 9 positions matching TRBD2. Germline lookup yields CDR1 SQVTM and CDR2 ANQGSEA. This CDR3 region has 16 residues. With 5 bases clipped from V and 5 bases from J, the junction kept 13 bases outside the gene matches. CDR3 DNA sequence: TGCAGCGTTCCTCAAATGGGCGGGAGGGCCCACAATGAGCAGTTCTTC. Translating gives CSVPQMGGRAHNEQFF.

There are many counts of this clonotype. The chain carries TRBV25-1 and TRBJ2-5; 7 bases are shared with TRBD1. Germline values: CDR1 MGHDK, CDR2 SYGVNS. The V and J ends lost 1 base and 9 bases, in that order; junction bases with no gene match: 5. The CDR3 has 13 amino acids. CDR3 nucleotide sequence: TGTGCCAGCAGTGAATCATGGGACAGCCCCCAGTACTTC. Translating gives CASSESWDSPQYF.

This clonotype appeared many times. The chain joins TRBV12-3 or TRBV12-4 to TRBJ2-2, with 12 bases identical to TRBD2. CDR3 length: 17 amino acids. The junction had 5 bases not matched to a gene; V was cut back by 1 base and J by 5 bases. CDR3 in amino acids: CASSLGLAGVTTGELFF. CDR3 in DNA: TGTGCCAGCAGTTTAGGACTAGCGGGAGTGACAACCGGGGAGCTGTTTTTT.

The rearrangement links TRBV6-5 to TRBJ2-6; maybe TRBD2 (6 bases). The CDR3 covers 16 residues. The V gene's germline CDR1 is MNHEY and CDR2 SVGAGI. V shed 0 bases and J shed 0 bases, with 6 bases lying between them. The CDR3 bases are TGTGCCAGCAGTTACTCCGGGAGCTCTGGGGCCAACGTCCTGACTTTC. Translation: CASSYSGSSGANVLTF.

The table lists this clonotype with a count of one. The DNA of the CDR3 is TGCGCCAGCAGCCAAGAATCTCCGGACAGGGGCCCCTACGAGCAGTACTTC. Translated, it gives CASSQESPDRGPYEQYF. The chain employs TRBV4-3 and TRBJ2-7, with TRBD1 matching 9 bases. The V segment lost 0 bases and the J segment 2 bases; nucleotides outside the gene matches: 8. The CDR3 totals 17 residues. Germline V lookup: CDR1 LGHNA, CDR2 YSLEER.